The sample holds a few counts of the clone carrying this TCR beta chain. Its specificity is not known. The data were taken from a study of CD8 T cells in ankylosing spondylitis. TCRdb reprocessed the 5' RACE reads via MiXCR and lists one record per CDR3 protein. Of fewer than 400,000 distinct CDR3 sequences detected, more than 20% appear once; the ten largest clones hold 16%. The study, taken as a whole, reports: Within ankylosing spondylitis blood, a TCR beta motif made up of seven to nine highly homologous variants appeared to be characteristic.

Germline CDR1 reads KGHSH; CDR2 reads LQKENI. The J segment lost 4 bases and the V segment lost 3 bases, leaving 5 bases of the junction unmatched. CDR3 length: 15 residues. The chain combines TRBV18 with TRBJ2-3; 9 nucleotides align to TRBD1. The origin of this receptor is a male donor with ankylosing spondylitis. Specimen: blood, either unsorted or a sorted T cell fraction (not recorded which). CDR3 sequence: CASSPWTGEADTQYF. The CDR3 DNA reads as TGTGCCAGCTCACCTTGGACAGGGGAGGCAGATACGCAGTATTTT. Complete variable domain (other parts from reference TRBV18 and TRBJ2-3): NAGVMQNPRHLVRRRGQEARLRCSPMKGHSHVYWYRQLPEEGLKFMVYLQKENIIDESGMPKERFSAEFPKEGPSILRIQQVVRGDSAAYFCASSPWTGEADTQYFGPGTRLTVL.